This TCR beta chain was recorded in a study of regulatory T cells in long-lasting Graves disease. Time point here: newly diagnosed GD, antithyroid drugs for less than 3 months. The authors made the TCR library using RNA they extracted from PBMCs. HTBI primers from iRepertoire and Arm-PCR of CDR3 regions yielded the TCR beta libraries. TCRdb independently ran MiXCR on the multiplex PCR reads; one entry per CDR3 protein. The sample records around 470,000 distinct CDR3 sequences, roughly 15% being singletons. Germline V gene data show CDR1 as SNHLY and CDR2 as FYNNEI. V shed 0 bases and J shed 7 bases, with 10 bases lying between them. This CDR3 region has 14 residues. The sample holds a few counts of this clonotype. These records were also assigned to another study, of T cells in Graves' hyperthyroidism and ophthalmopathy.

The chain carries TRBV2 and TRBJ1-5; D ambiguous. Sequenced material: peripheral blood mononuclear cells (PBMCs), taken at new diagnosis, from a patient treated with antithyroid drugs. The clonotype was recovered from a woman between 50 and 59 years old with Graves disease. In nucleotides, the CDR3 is TGTGCCAGCAGTGAAGCGCTTGTCAGGCAGCCCCAGCATTTT. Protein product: CASSEALVRQPQHF.